The 22 T cell receptor beta chains below come from one sample, sequenced in a study of chemoradiotherapy in HPV16-positive cancers. TCRdb keeps only in-frame clones here, not all; method: immunoSEQ multiplex PCR. This sample has about 67,000 clones, with around nine tenths found just once. The input for sequencing was blood, taken from a patient who underwent chemoradiotherapy. These receptor sequences come from a human donor with HPV-associated anogenital cancer.

The V gene is TRBV5-1, the J gene TRBJ1-5; 9 nucleotides match TRBD1. V shed 0 bases and J 7 bases; nucleotides not matched to a gene: 5. Germline CDR1 and CDR2: SGHRS and YFSETQ. The CDR3 has 15 residues. The CDR3 sequence: CASSLGTGAEQPQHF. CDR3 DNA: TGCGCCAGCAGCTTGGGGACAGGGGCGGAACAGCCCCAGCATTTT.

The chain couples TRBV27 to TRBJ2-3; TRBD2 matches 8 bases. CDR3 size: 21 residues. CDR1 is MNHEY, CDR2 SMNVEV, per germline (reference sequence). The V and J ends lost 0 bases and 2 bases, in that order; junction bases with no gene match: 19. CDR3 sequence (DNA): TGTGCCAGCAGTTTATCTCCGGGACTAGTGGTTCTTAAGGGGCCCACAGATACGCAGTATTTT. Its protein product is CASSLSPGLVVLKGPTDTQYF.

The chain employs TRBV5-1 and TRBJ2-4; no reliable D call. The V gene's germline CDR1 is SGHRS and CDR2 YFSETQ. The V end was cut by 0 bases, the J end by 12 bases, with 13 bases between. The CDR3 contains 13 residues. CDR3 sequence reads: CASSLGLTADQYF. CDR3 coding DNA: TGCGCCAGCAGCTTGGGCCTGACCGCCGATCAGTACTTC.

The chain joins TRBV20-1 to TRBJ1-1; no clear D. CDR3 size: 11 residues. Germline assignment: CDR1 DFQATT and CDR2 SNEGSKA (reference sequence). The V gene lost 1 base and the J gene lost 2 bases, with 2 bases spanning the gap. The CDR3 protein is CSARVNTEAFF. DNA for the CDR3: TGCAGTGCTAGAGTAAACACTGAAGCTTTCTTT.

This clone has more than one count but fewer than ten. The chain recombines TRBV7-6 with TRBJ1-2; no firm D call. The CDR3 is made up of 14 amino acids. Per germline, CDR1 SGHVS and CDR2 FNYEAQ. Trimming shortened V by 0 bases and J by 4 bases, and 9 bases separated the two germline ends. CDR3 sequence (DNA): TGTGCCAGCAGCTTAGCCGACGTCGGCTATGGCTACACCTTC. It encodes CASSLADVGYGYTF. Variable domain in full (rest from reference TRBV7-6 and TRBJ1-2): GAGVSQSPRYKVTKRGQDVALRCDPISGHVSLYWYRQALGQGPEFLTYFNYEAQQDKSGLPNDRFSAERPEGSISTLTIQRTEQRDSAMYRCASSLADVGYGYTFGSGTRLTVV.

This clone was counted between two and nine times. The chain couples TRBV5-6 to TRBJ1-1; D not certain. V was trimmed by 3 bases and J by 6 bases, leaving 0 bases between them. Germline values: CDR1 SGHDT, CDR2 YYEEEE. The CDR3 runs 9 residues. CDR3 in amino acids: CASSSEAFF. As DNA, the CDR3 is TGTGCCAGCAGCTCTGAAGCTTTCTTT.

This clone was seen more than once but under ten times. The genes are TRBV5-4 and TRBJ2-5; D unclear. Germline assignment: CDR1 SGHNT and CDR2 YYREEE (reference sequence). This CDR3 comprises 12 residues. V was trimmed by 0 bases and J by 5 bases, leaving 5 bases between them. The CDR3: CASSLVGETQYF. The CDR3 DNA reads TGTGCCAGCAGCTTGGTAGGGGAGACCCAGTACTTC.

The chain combines TRBV11-2 with TRBJ2-7; no clear D. The germline gives CDR1 SGHAT, CDR2 FQNNGV. The CDR3 is 14 amino acids. With 4 bases removed from V and 3 bases from J, the gap between germline ends came to 13 bases. The CDR3 DNA reads TGTGCCAGCAGCTCCCAGCTAGGGCACTACGAGCAGTACTTC. Translation gives CASSSQLGHYEQYF.

This clone was detected a few times. The chain is built from TRBV28 and TRBJ1-5; possible D gene TRBD1, 5 bases. The germline V gene encodes CDR1 MDHEN and CDR2 SYDVKM. With 3 bases removed from V and 2 bases from J, the gap between germline ends came to 14 bases. This CDR3 comprises 16 residues. The CDR3 protein is CASSLGEGRGNQPQHF. CDR3 DNA sequence: TGTGCCAGCAGTTTGGGGGAGGGTAGGGGCAATCAGCCCCAGCATTTT.

The chain recombines TRBV6-5 with TRBJ2-5, with D tentatively TRBD2 (7 bases). Deletions cut 0 bases from V and 9 bases from J, with 17 bases between. The CDR3 is 15 amino acids. The germline CDR1 and CDR2 sequences are MNHEY and SVGAGI. The CDR3 DNA reads as TGTGCCAGCAGTTACTCGGAGCGGGACACCTCGGCCCAGTACTTC. Its protein product is CASSYSERDTSAQYF.

V and J are TRBV4-1 and TRBJ1-3; D may be TRBD1 (5 bases). This CDR3 is built from 20 residues. The V and J ends lost 3 bases and 0 bases respectively, with 24 bases between them. Looked up from germline, CDR1 is MGHRA and CDR2 is YSYEKL. The CDR3 loop reads CASSQVLGPPGLLSGNTIYF. CDR3 sequence (DNA): TGCGCCAGCAGCCAGGTTTTGGGGCCCCCCGGGTTACTCTCTGGAAACACCATATATTTT.

This clone was seen a handful of times. The chain carries TRBV7-9 and TRBJ1-1; no firm D call. Trimming shortened V by 0 bases and J by 0 bases, and 14 bases separated the two germline ends. Germline CDR1 reads SEHNR; CDR2 reads FQNEAQ (reference sequence). CDR3 size: 17 residues. DNA for the CDR3: TGTGCCAGCAGCTTAGCAACCGGACGGCTCATGAACACTGAAGCTTTCTTT. Its translation: CASSLATGRLMNTEAFF. Filled out from reference TRBV7-9 and TRBJ1-1, the complete variable domain reads DTGVSQNPRHKITKRGQNVTFRCDPISEHNRLYWYRQTLGQGPEFLTYFQNEAQLEKSRLLSDRFSAERPKGSFSTLEIQRTEQGDSAMYLCASSLATGRLMNTEAFFGQGTRLTVV.

This clone was seen once. The V call is TRBV6-6, the J call TRBJ1-2; D is ambiguous. This CDR3 has 12 residues. With 8 bases removed from V and 4 bases from J, the gap between germline ends came to 11 bases. Germline CDR1 is MNHNY and CDR2 is SVGAGI (reference sequence). CDR3 amino acids: CASRTDPYGYTF. In DNA form, the CDR3 reads TGTGCCAGCCGCACGGACCCCTATGGCTACACCTTC.

This chain connects TRBV27 to TRBJ2-3; possibly TRBD2 for D (6 bases). The CDR3 covers 14 residues. CDR1 and CDR2 from the germline V gene are MNHEY and SMNVEV (reference sequence). Trimming took 6 bases from V and 0 from J, leaving 10 bases between them. In nucleotides, the CDR3 is TGTGCCAGCAGCCATAGCGGAAGCACAGATACGCAGTATTTT. As protein: CASSHSGSTDTQYF.

CDR3 DNA: TGTGCCAGCAGGGAACTTAGCGGGGGGGCGGAGACCCAGTACTTC. Residues: CASRELSGGAETQYF. The gene calls are TRBV6-1 and TRBJ2-5; TRBD2 matches at 11 bases. This CDR3 has 15 residues. Germline CDR1 reads MNHNS; CDR2 reads SASEGT. V was clipped by 6 bases and J by 5 bases; unmatched bases: 8.

The rearrangement uses TRBV13 and TRBJ1-3; the match to TRBD1 covers 8 bases. V lost 8 bases and J lost 4; bases outside the gene matches: 4. Germline values: CDR1 PRHDT, CDR2 FYEKMQ (reference sequence). The CDR3 consists of 13 residues. CDR3 loop: CASQGAPGNTIYF. The CDR3 DNA reads TGTGCCAGCCAGGGGGCGCCCGGAAACACCATATATTTT.

This chain links TRBV15 with TRBJ1-1; 7 bases agree with TRBD1. V lost 3 bases and J lost 0; bases outside the gene matches: 10. The CDR3 runs to 17 residues. Per the germline V gene, CDR1 is LNHNV and CDR2 is YYDKDF (reference sequence). The CDR3 nucleotides read TGTGCCACCAGCAGGGAACAGGGGTGGCAGATGAACACTGAAGCTTTCTTT. Amino acids: CATSREQGWQMNTEAFF.

This chain joins TRBV7-2 and TRBJ1-1, with TRBD1 matching over 7 bases. From germline, CDR1 is SGHTA and CDR2 FQGNSA. V lost 4 bases and J lost 10; bases outside the gene matches: 15. The length of the CDR3 is 15 residues. CDR3: CASSSPVSMTGRAFF. CDR3 sequence (DNA): TGTGCCAGCAGCTCGCCCGTTAGTATGACAGGGAGAGCTTTCTTT.

This clone was recorded once. The genes are TRBV5-6 and TRBJ2-5; the D gene is possibly TRBD2 (6 bases). CDR3 size: 14 residues. Germline-derived CDR1 and CDR2 are SGHDT and YYEEEE. The V gene lost 2 bases and the J gene lost 1 base, with 9 bases spanning the gap. In DNA, the CDR3 is TGTGCCAGCAGCTTCCTTAGCGGCCAAGAGACCCAGTACTTC. It codes for CASSFLSGQETQYF.

J is TRBJ1-1 and V is TRBV5-6; D not resolved. The V gene's germline CDR1 is SGHDT and CDR2 YYEEEE. The CDR3 contains 15 residues. V shed 1 base and J shed 4 bases, with 14 bases lying between them. CDR3 bases: TGTGCCAGCAGCTTGCCCACCTTGGGGAGCACTGAAGCTTTCTTT. The encoded protein is CASSLPTLGSTEAFF.

The chain joins TRBV28 to TRBJ2-4, with TRBD1 as a possible D gene (5 bases). CDR3 size: 12 residues. Germline CDR1 is MDHEN and CDR2 is SYDVKM. V dropped 7 bases and J dropped 8 bases, with 12 bases sitting between them. The CDR3 reads CASTSQEYIQYF. The CDR3, as DNA: TGTGCCAGCACCTCACAGGAGTACATTCAGTACTTC.

This chain links TRBV5-6 with TRBJ1-6; 11 nucleotides agree with TRBD1. Germline-derived CDR1 and CDR2 are SGHDT and YYEEEE. The J segment lost 9 bases and the V segment lost 5 bases, leaving 1 base of the junction unmatched. The length of the CDR3 is 13 residues. CDR3 loop: CASRGQGGSPLHF. In nucleotides, the CDR3 is TGTGCCAGCAGGGGACAGGGGGGTTCACCCCTCCACTTT.